The present TCR beta chain was sequenced within a study of T cells in Graves' hyperthyroidism and ophthalmopathy. Germline CDR1 and CDR2: WNHNN and SYGVQD (reference sequence). The CDR3 extends over 14 amino acids. V was cut by 3 bases and J by 5 bases, with 10 bases left in between. RNA transcripts served as the template for amplifying TCR beta CDR3 regions. When the TCR CDR3 underwent first-round RT-PCR, the HTBI primer set was used. TCRdb re-called the multiplex PCR reads through MiXCR, storing one row per CDR3 protein. The sample yields 490,000 or so distinct CDR3 sequences, about 20% seen once. The sequence came from a woman aged 70-85 years with Graves' ophthalmopathy. This rearrangement joins TRBV10-1 to TRBJ2-2; D may correspond to TRBD1 or TRBD2 (5 bases each). Input material: blood. The CDR3 DNA reads as TGCGCCAGCAGTGACCAGGGAGAGACCGGGGAGCTGTTTTTT. Protein product: CASSDQGETGELFF.